A selection of T cell receptor beta chains follows, all from one sample in a study of T cells in Graves' hyperthyroidism and ophthalmopathy. TCRdb called the multiplex PCR reads again in MiXCR, with one record for every CDR3 protein. The repertoire includes roughly 260,000 distinct CDR3 sequences, about 14% of them detected once, and less than 15% sits in the top ten. The sample taken for sequencing was blood. These receptors were obtained from a woman in her 40s with Graves' hyperthyroidism that later progressed to Graves' ophthalmopathy. Both conserved end residues are part of each CDR3. The order of the fields is D gene, J gene, V gene, clone size, CDR3 protein, CDR3 DNA. D genes are given only for firm matches. Clone size is given for some rows only: seen once, a few or many times, or a class if the clone is expanded.

.,TRBJ1-1,TRBV28,many,CASSHGGRGDTEAFF,TGTGCCAGCAGTCACGGGGGAAGGGGGGACACTGAAGCTTTCTTT
TRBD1,TRBJ1-2,TRBV12-3/TRBV12-4,.,CASLGQGLRGYTF,TGTGCCAGTCTCGGACAGGGATTGAGAGGCTACACCTTC
.,TRBJ2-5,TRBV7-8,many,CASSPWRGTQYFQETQYF,TGTGCCAGCAGCCCTTGGAGAGGGACTCAATACTTTCAAGAGACCCAGTACTTC
TRBD1,TRBJ2-5,TRBV29-1,many,CSAVGTGVLETQYF,TGCAGCGCTGTAGGGACAGGGGTATTGGAGACCCAGTACTTC
TRBD2,TRBJ2-7,TRBV28,.,CASSPAGEAGEGEQYF,TGTGCCAGCAGTCCAGCCGGGGAAGCGGGGGAAGGGGAGCAGTACTTC
TRBD1,TRBJ1-5,TRBV3-1,many,CASSRQGGQPQHF,TGTGCCAGCAGTCGACAGGGGGGTCAGCCCCAGCATTTT
.,TRBJ1-2,TRBV19,many,CASSIATKGIYGYTF,TGTGCCAGTAGTATCGCGACAAAAGGGATATATGGCTACACCTTC
.,TRBJ2-5,TRBV28,few,CASSRVGFGTQYF,TGTGCCAGCAGTCGGGTAGGGTTCGGGACCCAGTACTTC
TRBD2,TRBJ2-1,TRBV11-2,many,CASSFSGSGYNEQFF,TGTGCCAGCAGCTTTAGCGGGAGTGGTTACAATGAGCAGTTCTTC
.,TRBJ1-1,TRBV29-1,few,CSAGWQNTEAFF,TGCAGCGCCGGTTGGCAGAACACTGAAGCTTTCTTT
TRBD2,TRBJ2-1,TRBV29-1,many,CSVDPSGRTRFF,TGCAGCGTTGACCCTAGCGGGAGGACTAGGTTCTTC
.,TRBJ1-1,TRBV28,many,CASCPPWSTEAFF,TGTGCCAGCTGCCCTCCCTGGAGCACTGAAGCTTTCTTT
.,TRBJ1-5,TRBV28,many,CASRTNRVGQPQHF,TGTGCCAGCAGAACGAACAGGGTGGGTCAGCCCCAGCATTTT
.,TRBJ2-7,TRBV20-1,few,CSATYSGGYEQYF,TGCAGTGCTACCTATTCCGGAGGCTACGAGCAGTACTTC
TRBD1,TRBJ1-5,TRBV10-2,many,CASSGGKGQGYNQPQHF,TGCGCCAGCAGTGGGGGGAAGGGACAGGGGTACAATCAGCCCCAGCATTTT
TRBD1,TRBJ2-3,TRBV18,many,CASSLGQGAGTDTQYF,TGTGCCAGCTCCCTTGGACAGGGGGCAGGCACAGATACGCAGTATTTT
.,TRBJ2-7,TRBV4-1,many,CASSPQVTYEQYF,TGCGCCAGCAGCCCACAGGTAACCTACGAGCAGTACTTC
TRBD2,TRBJ2-7,TRBV19,.,CASSSRTSGTLEQYF,TGTGCCAGTAGTTCCCGGACTAGCGGGACCCTCGAGCAGTACTTC
TRBD1,TRBJ2-1,TRBV2,many,CASSEGRQGGWNEQFF,TGTGCCAGCAGTGAAGGACGACAGGGGGGATGGAATGAGCAGTTCTTC
TRBD1,TRBJ1-1,TRBV5-5,many,CASSARRDREAFF,TGTGCCAGCAGCGCGCGCCGGGACAGGGAAGCTTTCTTT
TRBD2,TRBJ2-1,TRBV20-1,once,CSARPVGLDNEQFF,TGCAGTGCCCGGCCTGTAGGACTAGACAATGAGCAGTTCTTC
TRBD1,TRBJ2-6,TRBV30,few,CAWTTGDISGANVLTF,TGTGCCTGGACGACAGGGGATATCTCTGGGGCCAACGTCCTGACTTTC
TRBD1,TRBJ1-4,TRBV12-3/TRBV12-4,many,CASSPGTGGNEKLFF,TGTGCCAGCAGTCCAGGGACAGGGGGGAATGAAAAACTGTTTTTT
.,TRBJ2-3,TRBV14,many,CASSQGNSRGLLRDTQYF,TGTGCCAGCAGCCAAGGCAACTCCCGGGGACTTCTCCGCGATACGCAGTATTTT
.,TRBJ1-1,TRBV5-6,.,CASSLMAGPDTEAFF,TGTGCCAGCAGCTTGATGGCAGGTCCGGACACTGAAGCTTTCTTT
.,TRBJ2-5,TRBV5-1,.,CASTLVDGGGETQYF,TGCGCCAGCACCCTGGTTGATGGGGGCGGGGAGACCCAGTACTTC
.,TRBJ2-7,TRBV2,many,CASRAGVLYEQYF,TGTGCCAGCAGGGCAGGGGTTCTTTACGAGCAGTACTTC
.,TRBJ1-1,TRBV5-6,many,CASDKGWGRELGPEAFF,TGTGCCAGCGATAAGGGCTGGGGGCGCGAGTTGGGGCCTGAAGCTTTCTTT
.,TRBJ2-6,TRBV13,.,CASSLQGRFSGANVLTF,TGTGCCAGCAGCTTACAGGGAAGATTCTCTGGGGCCAACGTCCTGACTTTC
.,TRBJ2-7,TRBV7-2,many,CASSLFDYEQYF,TGTGCCAGCAGCTTATTCGACTACGAGCAGTACTTC
.,TRBJ2-7,TRBV18,few,CASSPDSPGEQYF,TGTGCCAGCTCTCCAGACAGCCCCGGCGAGCAGTACTTC
.,TRBJ2-7,TRBV28,many,CASSSARDQLIYEQYF,TGTGCCAGCAGTTCGGCCCGGGACCAATTAATCTACGAGCAGTACTTC
TRBD1,TRBJ2-1,TRBV30,many,CAWSDRTGYRNEQFF,TGTGCCTGGAGTGACAGGACAGGGTATAGGAATGAGCAGTTCTTC
TRBD2,TRBJ2-7,TRBV2,many,CASSEEAGGPYEQYF,TGTGCCAGCAGTGAAGAGGCGGGAGGGCCGTACGAGCAGTACTTC
.,TRBJ2-1,TRBV7-9,many,CASHRQDNEQFF,TGTGCCAGCCATCGGCAGGACAATGAGCAGTTCTTC
.,TRBJ2-7,TRBV12-3/TRBV12-4,many,CASSFKGTGGEQYF,TGTGCCAGCAGTTTTAAGGGGACCGGCGGAGAGCAGTACTTC
.,TRBJ2-4,TRBV10-2,.,CASSRGGGDIQYF,TGCGCCAGCAGTCGAGGGGGTGGGGACATTCAGTACTTC
.,TRBJ2-2,TRBV19,many,CASSITGTAGELFF,TGTGCCAGTAGTATCACAGGCACGGCCGGGGAGCTGTTTTTT
.,TRBJ2-7,TRBV15,few,CATRHLFDSEQYF,TGTGCCACCCGCCACTTGTTTGACAGCGAGCAGTACTTC
TRBD1,TRBJ1-2,TRBV24-1,few,CAASDMSQGVNGYTF,TGTGCCGCCAGTGATATGTCACAGGGGGTGAATGGCTACACCTTC